Following are 32 T cell receptor beta chains from one sample sequenced in a study of shared clonotypes between healthy human individuals. Assay used: immunoSEQ multiplex PCR; TCRdb lists only in-frame clones, some missing. The sample has hundreds of thousands of clones; approximately 95% are singletons. Terminally differentiated effector memory CD45RA+ cells were left out of the naive CD8 fraction, which was CD45RO-negative and positively selected for CCR7. What was sequenced was naive CD8+ T cells sorted from blood. All receptors derive from a woman younger than 45 in good health.

The CDR3 DNA follows: TGTGCCAGCAGTTACTCGTTGGAGGGCCTTAAGAATGAGCAGTTCTTC. Its protein is CASSYSLEGLKNEQFF. The chain carries TRBV6-5 and TRBJ2-1, with D possibly TRBD2 on 6 matching bases. The germline V gene encodes CDR1 MNHEY and CDR2 SVGAGI. This CDR3 has 16 residues. The V gene lost 0 bases and the J gene lost 7 bases, with 16 bases spanning the gap.

The chain couples TRBV27 to TRBJ1-1; the D is unclear. Germline loops: CDR1 MNHEY, CDR2 SMNVEV (reference sequence). CDR3 length: 13 amino acids. Between the trimmed V and J ends, which lost 6 bases and 5 bases, there was a span of 13 bases. The CDR3 sequence is CASRLSLGTEAFF. Written as DNA, the CDR3 is TGTGCCAGCAGACTCTCGCTCGGAACTGAAGCTTTCTTT.

The J gene is TRBJ2-1, the V gene TRBV6-5; D may be TRBD2 (6 bases). The length of the CDR3 is 15 residues. With 3 bases removed from V and 4 bases from J, the gap between germline ends came to 13 bases. The germline CDR1 and CDR2 sequences are MNHEY and SVGAGI. The CDR3 DNA reads TGTGCCAGCAGTTATAGTAGCGGAATATACAATGAGCAGTTCTTC. The encoded protein is CASSYSSGIYNEQFF.

This rearrangement joins TRBV6-1 to TRBJ1-5; D remains ambiguous. V gave up 8 bases and J gave up 4 bases, with 12 bases separating them. The CDR3 extends over 13 amino acids. Germline loops: CDR1 MNHNS, CDR2 SASEGT. The chain's CDR3 is CASGLGLNQPQHF. The CDR3 coding sequence is TGTGCCAGCGGACTGGGATTAAATCAGCCCCAGCATTTT.

This clone was detected only once. V usage is TRBV4-1 and J usage is TRBJ2-5; 7 nucleotides align to TRBD1. The end of the DNA aligns better with TRBJ2-7, so the J call may be wrong. The germline V gene has CDR1 MGHRA and CDR2 YSYEKL. CDR3 size: 16 residues. CDR3 loop: CASSQDWDSVPYEQYF. The CDR3 DNA sequence: TGCGCCAGCAGCCAAGATTGGGACAGCGTCCCTTACGAGCAGTACTTC.

The chain employs TRBV6-4 and TRBJ1-5; D is unclear. This CDR3 is 13 amino acids long. Germline lookup yields CDR1 MRHNA and CDR2 SNTAGT. The V end was cut by 11 bases, the J end by 2 bases, with 13 bases between. The CDR3 region has the DNA TGTGCCCTCGGCCACGTCCGCAATCAGCCCCAGCATTTT. Translation gives CALGHVRNQPQHF.

The V gene is TRBV13, the J gene TRBJ1-5, with D possibly TRBD1 on 5 matching bases. Per germline, CDR1 PRHDT and CDR2 FYEKMQ (reference sequence). CDR3 length: 16 residues. V was shortened by 1 base and J by 5 bases, with 15 bases between the two germline ends. The CDR3 DNA sequence: TGTGCCAGCAGCTTAGTCCGGGACCGAGCCTATCAGCCCCAGCATTTT. As protein: CASSLVRDRAYQPQHF.

This clone was detected once. The J gene is TRBJ1-2, the V gene TRBV13; 8 bases align to TRBD1. Per the germline V gene, CDR1 is PRHDT and CDR2 is FYEKMQ (reference sequence). This CDR3 contains 16 residues. The junction had 7 bases not matched to a gene; V was cut back by 0 bases and J by 4 bases. The CDR3 DNA is TGTGCCAGCAGCTTAGGCAGAGCAGGGGGCAGCTATGGCTACACCTTC. Its protein product is CASSLGRAGGSYGYTF.

The rearrangement links TRBV5-6 to TRBJ2-2; the match to TRBD2 covers 10 bases. CDR1 is SGHDT, CDR2 YYEEEE, per germline. V gave up 6 bases and J gave up 8 bases; unmatched junction bases: 10. The CDR3 contains 15 residues. The CDR3 DNA follows: TGTGCCAGCACTCTTGGACTAGCGGCCGAAGGGGAGCTGTTTTTT. The encoded protein is CASTLGLAAEGELFF.

The chain recombines TRBV27 with TRBJ2-7; D remains ambiguous. Trimming pared 2 bases from V and 2 bases from J, leaving 10 bases between. This CDR3 comprises 14 residues. Germline V gene sequence: CDR1 MNHEY, CDR2 SMNVEV (reference sequence). DNA of the CDR3: TGTGCCAGCAGTTTAGGTCCTAGAACCTACGAGCAGTACTTC. Protein sequence: CASSLGPRTYEQYF.

This rearrangement joins TRBV7-9 to TRBJ2-1, with 7 bases identical to TRBD2. CDR1 SEHNR and CDR2 FQNEAQ come from the germline V gene (reference sequence). There are 16 residues in the CDR3. The V segment lost 1 base and the J segment 3 bases; nucleotides outside the gene matches: 6. CDR3 region: CASSLGLAGHYNEQFF. The CDR3 coding sequence is TGTGCCAGCAGCTTAGGATTAGCGGGTCACTACAATGAGCAGTTCTTC.

The CDR3 loop is CASSFSGFDYEQYF. CDR3 DNA: TGTGCCAGCAGTTTTAGCGGTTTCGACTACGAGCAGTACTTC. V usage is TRBV28 and J usage is TRBJ2-7; a possible D gene is TRBD2 (6 bases). Germline assignment: CDR1 MDHEN and CDR2 SYDVKM. CDR3 length: 14 amino acids. The V end was cut by 3 bases, the J end by 3 bases, with 12 bases between.

V and J are TRBV5-1 and TRBJ2-7; TRBD1 matches at 10 bases. The J segment lost 2 bases and the V segment lost 2 bases, leaving 7 bases of the junction unmatched. The CDR3 spans 16 residues. In germline, CDR1 is SGHRS, CDR2 YFSETQ. The CDR3 sequence: CASSFDGTGVPYEQYF. The CDR3 DNA follows: TGCGCCAGCAGCTTTGATGGGACAGGGGTTCCCTACGAGCAGTACTTC.

Note on this clone: An end of the junction does not agree with germline; a read error may underlie this. V is TRBV27 and J is TRBJ1-5; 7 nucleotides align to TRBD1. The germline V gene encodes CDR1 MNHEY and CDR2 SMNVEV (reference sequence). The CDR3 is 14 residues long. CDR3 protein: CASSLTGASAPADF. The CDR3 nucleotides are TGTGCCAGCAGTTTAACAGGGGCATCAGCCCCAGCGGATTTT.

V gene TRBV27 combines with J gene TRBJ2-5; D is unresolved. The germline CDR1 and CDR2 sequences are MNHEY and SMNVEV (reference sequence). V lost 6 bases to trimming and J lost 0 bases, with 8 bases between them. This CDR3 region has 13 residues. For the CDR3, the DNA is TGTGCCAGCAGCCTCTGGTACCAAGAGACCCAGTACTTC. Residues: CASSLWYQETQYF.

This clone was detected only once. The gene calls are TRBV6-1 and TRBJ1-2; D ambiguous. CDR1 and CDR2 (germline): MNHNS, SASEGT. The CDR3 spans 15 residues. CDR3 coding DNA: TGTGCTTATCTTGAGGAGCCCGGGCAACACTATGGCTACACCTTC. Amino acid sequence: CAYLEEPGQHYGYTF.

V is TRBV15 and J is TRBJ2-7, with D possibly being TRBD2 (6 bases). Trimming cost V 4 bases and J 2 bases, with 15 bases left between them. CDR3 length: 15 amino acids. From germline, CDR1 is LNHNV and CDR2 YYDKDF (reference sequence). CDR3 coding DNA: TGTGCCACCAGCACCCCCCGGGACTCACCCTACGAGCAGTACTTC. Protein sequence: CATSTPRDSPYEQYF.

The sample holds a few counts of this clone. The J gene is TRBJ1-2, the V gene TRBV5-5; no firm D call. Germline lookup yields CDR1 SGHKS and CDR2 YYEKEE (reference sequence). With 8 bases removed from V and 9 bases from J, the gap between germline ends came to 5 bases. The CDR3 loop spans 8 amino acids. The DNA of the CDR3 is TGTGCCAGTGGGAGCTACACCTTC. It specifies CASGSYTF. The entire variable domain, with the rest obtained from reference TRBV5-5 and TRBJ1-2, is as follows: DAGVTQSPTHLIKTRGQQVTLRCSPISGHKSVSWYQQVLGQGPQFIFQYYEKEERGRGNFPDRFSARQFPNYSSELNVNALLLGDSALYLCASGSYTFGSGTRLTVV.

The rearrangement joins TRBV4-1 to TRBJ2-5; D unclear. The germline gives CDR1 MGHRA, CDR2 YSYEKL. The CDR3 loop spans 13 amino acids. V dropped 4 bases and J dropped 3 bases, with 9 bases sitting between them. The CDR3 sequence: CASSPRPKETQYF. The CDR3 nucleotides are TGCGCCAGCAGCCCCCGCCCGAAAGAGACCCAGTACTTC.

CDR3 nucleotides: TGTGCCAGCAACACCTTGACAGCCCCAAGGTTCGGGGGCTACACCTTC. Translation: CASNTLTAPRFGGYTF. The chain links TRBV28 to TRBJ1-2; tentative D call: TRBD1 (5 bases). Germline assignment: CDR1 MDHEN and CDR2 SYDVKM. The CDR3 covers 16 residues. Trimming removed 7 bases at V and 8 bases at J, with 26 bases between.

This clone was recorded once. J is TRBJ2-7 and V is TRBV2; TRBD1 might be the D (5 bases). Germline CDR1 and CDR2: SNHLY and FYNNEI. The ends were cut back, 5 bases at V and 8 bases at J, with 7 bases in the middle. This CDR3 region has 10 residues. Written as DNA, the CDR3 is TGTGCCAGCAGTCAGGGTCAGCAGTACTTC. Protein sequence: CASSQGQQYF.

V usage is TRBV7-7 and J usage is TRBJ2-7; 10 nucleotides align to TRBD1. The CDR3 extends over 13 amino acids. Germline CDR1 and CDR2: SSHAT and FNYEAQ (reference sequence). J was trimmed by 6 bases and V by 5 bases; bases with no gene match: 4. The CDR3 loop is CASSPGTGAEQYF. The DNA of the CDR3 is TGTGCCAGCAGCCCTGGGACAGGGGCCGAGCAGTACTTC.

In this sample, this clone turned up a few times. The V gene is TRBV9, the J gene TRBJ2-7, with a weak D call TRBD2 (5 bases). This CDR3 is 13 amino acids long. V was cut by 3 bases and J by 9 bases, with 16 bases left in between. CDR1 and CDR2 from the germline V gene are SGDLS and YYNGEE. The CDR3 spells CASSAGSRDVQYF. CDR3 in DNA: TGTGCCAGCAGCGCCGGTAGTCGGGATGTGCAGTACTTC.

The chain carries TRBV9 and TRBJ2-3, with 8 bases that match TRBD1. The CDR3 covers 15 residues. Trimming at V came to 1 base and at J to 3 bases, leaving 4 bases not matched to a gene. Germline V lookup: CDR1 SGDLS, CDR2 YYNGEE. CDR3 sequence (DNA): TGTGCCAGCAGCGTACTACAGGGGGTAACAGATACGCAGTATTTT. It is translated as CASSVLQGVTDTQYF.

The chain couples TRBV2 to TRBJ1-4, with 7 nucleotides matching TRBD1. The CDR3 runs to 16 residues. Germline values: CDR1 SNHLY, CDR2 FYNNEI. Trimming took 6 bases from V and 6 from J; bases not matched to a gene: 13. The CDR3 DNA is TGTGCCAGCAGGCAAGGGGTAGGAGGGGGCTATGAAAAACTGTTTTTT. Amino acid sequence: CASRQGVGGGYEKLFF.

The genes are TRBV5-8 and TRBJ2-7; D is possibly TRBD2 (5 bases). Trimming cost V 2 bases and J 5 bases, with 11 bases left between them. From germline, CDR1 is SGHTS and CDR2 YDEGEE. This CDR3 has 13 amino acids. The CDR3 here is CASSFTGGNEQYF. CDR3 coding DNA: TGTGCCAGCAGCTTCACTGGAGGAAACGAGCAGTACTTC.

The chain joins TRBV27 to TRBJ2-7; TRBD2 aligns across 8 bases. CDR1 is MNHEY and CDR2 is SMNVEV in the germline V gene (reference sequence). This CDR3 comprises 14 residues. V was clipped by 4 bases and J by 2 bases; unmatched bases: 4. As DNA, the CDR3 is TGTGCCAGCAGTTCTCCCGGGAGGGCCTACGAGCAGTACTTC. Translation: CASSSPGRAYEQYF.

The genes are TRBV15 and TRBJ2-1; 8 nucleotides align to TRBD2. V trimming: 5 bases; J trimming: 0 bases; junction bases outside the gene matches: 27. The V gene's germline CDR1 is LNHNV and CDR2 YYDKDF (reference sequence). The CDR3 length is 23 residues. The CDR3 loop reads CATSEQGTRVWITETNSYNEQFF. The CDR3 DNA follows: TGTGCCACCAGCGAACAAGGGACTAGGGTATGGATCACGGAAACGAACTCCTACAATGAGCAGTTCTTC.

The rearrangement uses TRBV5-6 and TRBJ2-7; TRBD2 matches at 8 bases. The CDR3 spans 13 residues. V lost 5 bases and J lost 4; bases outside the gene matches: 5. Germline values: CDR1 SGHDT, CDR2 YYEEEE. The CDR3: CASRPSGSYEQYF. CDR3 bases: TGTGCCAGCAGACCCAGCGGGAGTTACGAGCAGTACTTC. Full variable domain (missing parts from reference TRBV5-6 and TRBJ2-7): DAGVTQSPTHLIKTRGQQVTLRCSPKSGHDTVSWYQQALGQGPQFIFQYYEEEERQRGNFPDRFSGHQFPNYSSELNVNALLLGDSALYLCASRPSGSYEQYFGPGTRLTVT.

The rearrangement joins TRBV19 to TRBJ1-5; TRBD1 might be the D (6 bases). In germline, CDR1 is LNHDA, CDR2 SQIVND (reference sequence). V shed 3 bases and J shed 3 bases, with 15 bases lying between them. This CDR3 is built from 16 residues. CDR3 protein: CASSISWGAANQPQHF. CDR3 coding DNA: TGTGCCAGTAGTATTAGTTGGGGGGCGGCCAATCAGCCCCAGCATTTT.

The chain has TRBV4-1 and TRBJ2-3; tentative D call: TRBD2 (5 bases). V gave up 1 base and J gave up 2 bases, with 10 bases separating them. Germline CDR1 is MGHRA and CDR2 is YSYEKL. The CDR3 loop spans 15 amino acids. The CDR3 region has the DNA TGCGCCAGCAGCCAAGTTACGGGAACCACAGATACGCAGTATTTT. Translation: CASSQVTGTTDTQYF.

The chain links TRBV28 to TRBJ2-1, with D uncertain. The V gene's germline CDR1 is MDHEN and CDR2 SYDVKM. The CDR3 loop spans 16 amino acids. The germline V and J ends were trimmed by 1 base and 0 bases, with 10 bases remaining between them. Written as DNA, the CDR3 is TGTGCCAGCAGTTTATTCGCAGTTATCTCCTACAATGAGCAGTTCTTC. This translates into CASSLFAVISYNEQFF.